These 27 T cell receptor beta chains came from one sample sequenced in a study of cytomegalovirus exposure and HLA in healthy donors. PCR primers comprised 60 Vbeta and 13 Jbeta primers. Sequencing was performed with immunoSEQ multiplex PCR; in TCRdb, only in-frame clones are kept and a portion is missing. The repertoire holds roughly 280,000 clones, with 65% to 85% as singletons. The source material was PBMCs. Source of these receptors: a female donor in good health and CMV-seronegative.

The CDR3 reads CASSFGQGNSPLHF. DNA of the CDR3: TGTGCCAGCAGCTTCGGACAGGGAAATTCACCCCTCCACTTT. The V gene is TRBV13, the J gene TRBJ1-6; TRBD1 matches 8 bases. Germline V lookup: CDR1 PRHDT, CDR2 FYEKMQ (reference sequence). With 3 bases clipped from V and 7 bases from J, the junction kept 2 bases outside the gene matches. This CDR3 has 14 amino acids.

The rearrangement links TRBV4-2 to TRBJ1-4; the D is unclear. The CDR3 sequence is 15 residues long. Germline V gene lookup returns CDR1 LGHNA and CDR2 YNFKEQ. The V end was cut by 0 bases, the J end by 7 bases, with 12 bases between. Here the CDR3 reads CASSQDLGSTEKLFF. CDR3 coding DNA: TGTGCCAGCAGCCAAGATCTGGGGAGTACTGAAAAACTGTTTTTT.

The chain recombines TRBV5-3 with TRBJ2-1, with 8 bases that match TRBD1. TRBV5-3 is designated an ORF whose function remains uncertain. The CDR3 extends over 18 amino acids. Trimming at V came to 4 bases and at J to 4 bases, leaving 16 bases not matched to a gene. CDR3 region: CARSHGTGQPKGYNEQFF. DNA for the CDR3: TGTGCCAGAAGCCACGGGACAGGTCAACCGAAAGGGTACAATGAGCAGTTCTTC.

As for this clone: Its ends do not fully match the called genes, so a read error is possible. The V call is TRBV7-9, the J call TRBJ2-5; D is possibly TRBD1 (5 bases). CDR1 and CDR2 (germline): SEHNR, FQNEAQ (reference sequence). CDR3 length: 13 amino acids. The CDR3 nucleotides read TGTTCCAGCCGGACACTACTCCAAGAGACCCAGTACTTC. Protein product: CSSRTLLQETQYF.

This chain uses TRBV27 with TRBJ2-1; D is perhaps TRBD1 (8 bases). Trimming took 5 bases from V and 7 from J, leaving 27 bases between them. Germline CDR1 reads MNHEY; CDR2 reads SMNVEV (reference sequence). This CDR3 comprises 18 residues. DNA for the CDR3: TGTGCCAGCAGTACCCCCGTCCGGACAGGGACTAAAGATAATGAGCAGTTCTTC. This encodes CASSTPVRTGTKDNEQFF.

Comment on this clone: Mismatch with germline at one junction end may stem from a read error. V and J are TRBV7-9 and TRBJ2-2, with 8 bases lining up with TRBD2. This CDR3 is built from 16 residues. Per the germline V gene, CDR1 is SEHNR and CDR2 is FQNEAQ (reference sequence). The DNA for the CDR3 is TGTTCCAGCAGCTCCAGCGGGAGTGGGTTCACCGGGGAGCTGTTTTTT. Translation gives CSSSSSGSGFTGELFF. Complete variable domain (other parts from reference TRBV7-9 and TRBJ2-2): DTGVSQNPRHKITKRGQNVTFRCDPISEHNRLYWYRQTLGQGPEFLTYFQNEAQLEKSRLLSDRFSAERPKGSFSTLEIQRTEQGDSAMYLCSSSSSGSGFTGELFFGEGSRLTVL.

The gene calls are TRBV6-6 and TRBJ1-5; TRBD1 might be the D (6 bases). This CDR3 spans 16 amino acids. Germline V lookup: CDR1 MNHNY, CDR2 SVGAGI (reference sequence). Trimming took off 5 bases at V and 6 bases at J, with 20 bases between the two ends. The CDR3 region has the DNA TGTGCCAGCAGTCCTCCAGGGGAAAGGACTGGTCAGCCCCAGCATTTT. Translation: CASSPPGERTGQPQHF.

The gene calls are TRBV9 and TRBJ1-4; 7 positions agree with TRBD1. The CDR3 totals 15 residues. J was trimmed by 7 bases and V by 4 bases; bases with no gene match: 10. Germline V gives CDR1 SGDLS, CDR2 YYNGEE. The DNA for the CDR3 is TGTGCCAGCAGCCCCCACAGGGGCGTCTCTGAAAAACTGTTTTTT. Translated, it gives CASSPHRGVSEKLFF.

This clone was counted between two and nine times. The rearrangement joins TRBV18 to TRBJ2-2, with 7 bases identical to TRBD2. Germline V gene sequence: CDR1 KGHSH, CDR2 LQKENI. The CDR3 spans 16 residues. V shed 2 bases and J 1 base; nucleotides not matched to a gene: 4. CDR3 nucleotide sequence: TGTGCCAGCTCACCAAGAGGACTAGGGAACACCGGGGAGCTGTTTTTT. It specifies CASSPRGLGNTGELFF.

This clone has only a few counts. This sequence joins TRBV2 and TRBJ2-7, with 13 bases matching TRBD2. The CDR3 contains 17 residues. Germline assignment: CDR1 SNHLY and CDR2 FYNNEI. The V segment lost 2 bases and the J segment 6 bases; nucleotides outside the gene matches: 10. As DNA, the CDR3 is TGTGCCAGCAGTGAAATTAGACTAGCGGGAGGAGAGGGCGAGCAGTACTTC. It specifies CASSEIRLAGGEGEQYF.

J is TRBJ2-7 and V is TRBV7-9, with 12 bases identical to TRBD2. The germline gives CDR1 SEHNR, CDR2 FQNEAQ (reference sequence). The length of the CDR3 is 14 residues. V lost 11 bases, J lost 5 bases, and 10 bases stayed unmatched. In nucleotides, the CDR3 is TGTGCCGTAGGCGGGGCTAGCGGGAGGGACGAGCAGTACTTC. This codes for CAVGGASGRDEQYF.

The genes are TRBV10-1 and TRBJ2-6; the D is unclear. Deletions cut 5 bases from V and 4 bases from J, with 12 bases between. Germline loops: CDR1 WNHNN, CDR2 SYGVQD (reference sequence). The CDR3 consists of 15 residues. The DNA for the CDR3 is TGCGCCAGCAGTCCAGGTGAAAGCGGGGCCAACGTCCTGACTTTC. It codes for CASSPGESGANVLTF.

The chain employs TRBV16 and TRBJ1-5; 10 bases line up with TRBD1. The CDR3 covers 15 residues. Germline V gene data show CDR1 as KGHSY and CDR2 as FQNENV. Trimming removed 0 bases from V and 4 bases from J; junction bases left unmatched: 0. The CDR3 nucleotides are TGTGCCAGCAGCCAATCGGACAGGGGGAATCAGCCCCAGCATTTT. Translating gives CASSQSDRGNQPQHF. Based on the CDR3 plus reference TRBV16 and TRBJ1-5, the full variable domain is GEEVAQTPKHLVRGEGQKAKLYCAPIKGHSYVFWYQQVLKNEFKFLISFQNENVFDETGMPKERFSAKCLPNSPCSLEIQATKLEDSAVYFCASSQSDRGNQPQHFGDGTRLSIL.

The J gene is TRBJ2-7, the V gene TRBV10-3; D might be TRBD2 (7 bases). The CDR3 covers 15 residues. Trimming left V 2 bases short and J 6 bases short, with 17 bases between. The germline V gene has CDR1 ENHRY and CDR2 SYGVKD. The CDR3 nucleotides are TGTGCCATCAGTGAGGGGACTCGGGGGGCCTTCGAGCAGTACTTC. Amino acids: CAISEGTRGAFEQYF.

Of note for this clone: The sample contains more than one DNA sequence encoding this CDR3. V usage is TRBV4-2 and J usage is TRBJ2-2; 12 bases agree with TRBD2. This CDR3 contains 17 residues. The V gene end was trimmed by 1 base and the J gene end by 1 base; junction bases not matched to a gene: 1. CDR1 is LGHNA and CDR2 is YNFKEQ in the germline V gene. The CDR3 loop is CASSQVTSGRNTGELFF. The DNA for the CDR3 is TGTGCCAGCAGCCAAGTGACTAGCGGGAGGAACACCGGGGAGCTGTTTTTT.

This chain connects TRBV2 to TRBJ2-1, with D perhaps matching TRBD1 (6 bases). Germline V gene sequence: CDR1 SNHLY, CDR2 FYNNEI. There are 13 residues in the CDR3. The V end lost 4 bases, the J end lost 8 bases, and 12 bases lay between the germline ends. CDR3: CASSVQGGYEQFF. The CDR3 DNA follows: TGTGCCAGCAGTGTGCAAGGGGGATATGAGCAGTTCTTC.

This clone appeared a few times. The J gene is TRBJ2-1, the V gene TRBV6-5; no clear D gene. The germline CDR1 and CDR2 sequences are MNHEY and SVGAGI. V was cut by 4 bases and J by 5 bases, with 18 bases left in between. The CDR3 spans 16 residues. The CDR3 DNA sequence: TGTGCCAGCAGTTTACACCTGCCAAATAGCCACAATGAGCAGTTCTTC. It translates to CASSLHLPNSHNEQFF.

V and J are TRBV7-6 and TRBJ1-1, with D perhaps TRBD1 (5 bases). The V end was cut by 6 bases, the J end by 1 base, with 15 bases between. The CDR3 contains 15 residues. Germline CDR1 and CDR2: SGHVS and FNYEAQ. CDR3 nucleotide sequence: TGTGCCAGCAGTTCACTGCGGGGGACGAACACTGAAGCTTTCTTT. Translated, it gives CASSSLRGTNTEAFF.

In DNA form, the CDR3 reads TGTGCCAGCTCATCCCGGACAGGGGAGGAAGAAAAACTGTTTTTT. This encodes CASSSRTGEEEKLFF. The V gene is TRBV18, the J gene TRBJ1-4; 9 nucleotides align to TRBD1. Germline V gene sequence: CDR1 KGHSH, CDR2 LQKENI. The V segment lost 5 bases and the J segment 8 bases; nucleotides outside the gene matches: 9. The CDR3 covers 15 residues. The full variable domain, with the rest looked up from reference TRBV18 and TRBJ1-4, is NAGVMQNPRHLVRRRGQEARLRCSPMKGHSHVYWYRQLPEEGLKFMVYLQKENIIDESGMPKERFSAEFPKEGPSILRIQQVVRGDSAAYFCASSSRTGEEEKLFFGSGTQLSVL.

This chain uses TRBV6-4 with TRBJ2-3; the D gene is possibly TRBD1 (5 bases). Germline V gene lookup returns CDR1 MRHNA and CDR2 SNTAGT. The CDR3 totals 15 residues. V was clipped by 3 bases and J by 1 base, with 11 bases between them. The CDR3 nucleotides read TGTGCCAGCAGTGATTGGGGCAGGCGCACAGATACGCAGTATTTT. As protein: CASSDWGRRTDTQYF.

The chain employs TRBV25-1 and TRBJ2-5; 7 bases match TRBD1. The J call is doubtful: the DNA matches TRBJ2-7 better. The CDR3 runs to 15 residues. The V gene's germline CDR1 is MGHDK and CDR2 SYGVNS. The CDR3 loop reads CASSEVRDSDYEQYF. The CDR3 DNA reads TGTGCCAGCAGTGAAGTACGGGACAGCGACTACGAGCAGTACTTC.

The V call is TRBV10-3, the J call TRBJ2-1; 7 bases agree with TRBD1. The ends lost 11 bases at V and 12 bases at J; junction bases unmatched: 22. The length of the CDR3 is 15 residues. The germline gives CDR1 ENHRY, CDR2 SYGVKD. CDR3 protein: CACGTRTGEVRGQFF. As DNA, the CDR3 is TGTGCCTGCGGCACCCGGACAGGCGAGGTTCGTGGGCAGTTCTTC.

This clone was counted a single time. This CDR3 is CASSYKTGTGGINEQFF. The DNA for the CDR3 is TGTGCCAGCAGCTACAAGACCGGGACAGGGGGCATCAATGAGCAGTTCTTC. This chain links TRBV13 with TRBJ2-1; 12 positions agree with TRBD1. The germline gives CDR1 PRHDT, CDR2 FYEKMQ (reference sequence). V lost 4 bases, J lost 6 bases, and 10 bases stayed unmatched. CDR3 size: 17 residues.

The V gene is TRBV5-5, the J gene TRBJ1-3, with 9 bases identical to TRBD1. CDR3 length: 14 residues. Germline-derived CDR1 and CDR2 are SGHKS and YYEKEE (reference sequence). Trimming took 4 bases from V and 5 from J; bases not matched to a gene: 4. CDR3: CASSRDRARNTIYF. Written as DNA, the CDR3 is TGTGCCAGCAGCCGGGACAGGGCACGAAACACCATATATTTT.

V and J are TRBV4-1 and TRBJ2-2, with 7 bases lining up with TRBD1. This CDR3 spans 15 amino acids. The ends lost 5 bases at V and 2 bases at J; junction bases unmatched: 5. Germline lookup yields CDR1 MGHRA and CDR2 YSYEKL. The CDR3 coding sequence is TGCGCCAGCAGCTTGGGACAGATCAACACCGGGGAGCTGTTTTTT. Protein sequence: CASSLGQINTGELFF.

This chain uses TRBV5-5 with TRBJ2-1, with TRBD1 matching over 11 bases. The CDR3 runs 14 residues. J gave up 7 bases and V 3 bases, and 3 bases lay outside the gene matches. Germline loops: CDR1 SGHKS, CDR2 YYEKEE (reference sequence). The CDR3 DNA follows: TGTGCCAGCAGCTCGGACAGGGGGCCGAATGAGCAGTTCTTC. This codes for CASSSDRGPNEQFF.

V is TRBV5-5 and J is TRBJ2-7; D gene ambiguous. V lost 4 bases and J 0 bases, leaving 17 bases between the germline ends. Germline CDR1 and CDR2: SGHKS and YYEKEE (reference sequence). The CDR3 consists of 16 residues. CDR3 DNA: TGTGCCAGCAGCCCGACACCCACTTACAACTCCTACGAGCAGTACTTC. Translating it yields CASSPTPTYNSYEQYF.